Below, 15 T cell receptor beta chains from the same sample are listed, as sequenced in a study of blood T cell repertoires in COVID-19. Data came from immunoSEQ multiplex PCR; TCRdb stores just in-frame clones and leaves some out. This table holds some 90,000 clones, around 89% found once. The sample consisted of peripheral blood. Receptors were obtained from a man aged 45-60 years with COVID-19, enrolled during active disease.

The V and J genes are TRBV4-1 and TRBJ2-7; D remains ambiguous. The CDR3 runs to 13 residues. The germline V gene has CDR1 MGHRA and CDR2 YSYEKL. V lost 1 base and J lost 2, with 6 bases in between. CDR3 coding DNA: TGCGCCAGCAGCCAAGCACATGCCTACGAGCAGTACTTC. It specifies CASSQAHAYEQYF.

The rearrangement joins TRBV13 to TRBJ2-5, with a weak D call TRBD1 (6 bases). Germline-derived CDR1 and CDR2 are PRHDT and FYEKMQ (reference sequence). With 1 base removed from V and 7 bases from J, the gap between germline ends came to 16 bases. This CDR3 spans 15 amino acids. This chain's CDR3 is CASSLAGHPLRTQYF. CDR3 bases: TGTGCCAGCAGCTTAGCGGGACACCCCTTGAGGACCCAGTACTTC.

In DNA form, the CDR3 reads TGTGCCAGCAGTCCGGGACACACGAACACTGAAGCTTTCTTT. Translating gives CASSPGHTNTEAFF. The rearrangement uses TRBV27 and TRBJ1-1; TRBD1 is a possible D gene (6 bases). The CDR3 extends over 14 amino acids. V lost 5 bases, J lost 1 base, and 11 bases lay in between. Germline values: CDR1 MNHEY, CDR2 SMNVEV (reference sequence).

The gene calls are TRBV3-1 (or the pseudogene TRBV3-2) and TRBJ2-7, with D possibly being TRBD1 (5 bases). The germline CDR1 and CDR2 sequences are LGHDT and YNNKEL (reference sequence). The CDR3 contains 13 residues. Trimming took 1 base from V and 6 from J, leaving 10 bases between them. CDR3 nucleotides: TGTGCCAGCAGCCAAGGCAGGGTCGGCGAGCAGTACTTC. Protein: CASSQGRVGEQYF.

The rearrangement uses TRBV27 and TRBJ1-1; a weak D match, TRBD1 (6 bases). CDR3 length: 12 residues. Germline V gene lookup returns CDR1 MNHEY and CDR2 SMNVEV (reference sequence). V lost 5 bases, J lost 11 bases, and 15 bases lay in between. The CDR3 bases are TGTGCCAGCAGTACACAGGGAATCGGGGCTTTCTTT. Translating gives CASSTQGIGAFF.

This clone was observed once. This chain links TRBV19 with TRBJ2-3; the match to TRBD2 covers 8 bases. The CDR3 has 15 amino acids. Germline CDR1 LNHDA, CDR2 SQIVND (reference sequence). V lost 5 bases, J lost 5 bases, and 9 bases stayed unmatched. The CDR3 loop is CASSSSGSAGDTQYF. The CDR3 bases are TGTGCCAGTAGTTCTAGCGGGTCCGCGGGAGATACGCAGTATTTT.

This clone was observed once. This chain links TRBV11-2 with TRBJ1-1; D is perhaps TRBD1 (5 bases). Germline V CDR1 and CDR2: SGHAT, FQNNGV. There are 11 residues in the CDR3. V lost 3 bases to trimming and J lost 7 bases, with 6 bases between them. CDR3 in DNA: TGTGCCAGCAGCTTGGGACTTGAAGCTTTCTTT. It translates to CASSLGLEAFF.

As to this clone: Different DNA sequences within this sample yield the same CDR3. The rearrangement uses TRBV6-5 and TRBJ1-5; 9 bases are shared with TRBD1. J gave up 1 base and V 6 bases, and 1 base lay outside the gene matches. The CDR3 contains 14 residues. Looked up from germline, CDR1 is MNHEY and CDR2 is SVGAGI. CDR3 residues: CASRGQGSNQPQHF. The CDR3 region has the DNA TGTGCCAGCAGGGGACAGGGAAGCAATCAGCCCCAGCATTTT.

The rearrangement links TRBV7-2 to TRBJ1-1, with D unclear. CDR1 and CDR2 (germline): SGHTA, FQGNSA. The CDR3 has 13 amino acids. The V end was cut by 5 bases, the J end by 0 bases, with 7 bases between. The CDR3: CASSPGLNTEAFF. The CDR3 DNA reads as TGTGCCAGCAGCCCGGGTCTGAACACTGAAGCTTTCTTT.

The chain combines TRBV11-2 with TRBJ2-3; 10 positions agree with TRBD2. V dropped 5 bases and J dropped 2; count of bases not matched to a gene: 10. The length of the CDR3 is 17 residues. Germline CDR1 SGHAT, CDR2 FQNNGV. As DNA, the CDR3 is TGTGCCAGCAGCCCTTTTAGCGGGGGGCTTTCCACAGATACGCAGTATTTT. Translation gives CASSPFSGGLSTDTQYF. Looking up the rest from reference TRBV11-2 and TRBJ2-3 gives the full variable domain: EAGVAQSPRYKIIEKRQSVAFWCNPISGHATLYWYQQILGQGPKLLIQFQNNGVVDDSQLPKDRFSAERLKGVDSTLKIQPAKLEDSAVYLCASSPFSGGLSTDTQYFGPGTRLTVL.

This clone came up once. The V gene is TRBV2, the J gene TRBJ1-1; TRBD1 agrees at 7 bases. The V gene end was trimmed by 5 bases and the J gene end by 5 bases; junction bases not matched to a gene: 11. The CDR3 has 15 residues. Germline V gene lookup returns CDR1 SNHLY and CDR2 FYNNEI. Here the CDR3 DNA reads TGTGCCAGCAGTTCTGACCAGGGGGTAGGTACTGAAGCTTTCTTT. Protein: CASSSDQGVGTEAFF.

The chain uses TRBV4-2 and TRBJ2-1; 12 nucleotides align to TRBD2. Trimming took 0 bases from V and 10 from J; bases not matched to a gene: 10. Germline CDR1 reads LGHNA; CDR2 reads YNFKEQ. The CDR3 consists of 17 residues. The CDR3 bases are TGTGCCAGCAGCCAAGATAGGGCACTAGCGGGGGGTGAAGAGCAGTTCTTC. Encoded protein: CASSQDRALAGGEEQFF.

The genes are TRBV25-1 and TRBJ1-5; D not resolved. The CDR3 runs 12 residues. Germline V gene sequence: CDR1 MGHDK, CDR2 SYGVNS. V gave up 2 bases and J gave up 4 bases, with 3 bases separating them. The CDR3 DNA follows: TGTGCCAGCAGTGAACAGAATCAGCCCCAGCATTTT. This encodes CASSEQNQPQHF.

V gene TRBV10-3 combines with J gene TRBJ2-1; 12 bases fit TRBD2. Trimming took 4 bases from V and 5 from J; bases not matched to a gene: 6. CDR1 is ENHRY and CDR2 is SYGVKD in the germline V gene. The CDR3 has 16 amino acids. The CDR3 here is CAISASLAGGNNEQFF. CDR3 nucleotides: TGTGCCATCAGTGCGTCACTAGCGGGGGGAAACAATGAGCAGTTCTTC.

J is TRBJ1-2 and V is TRBV7-9; maybe TRBD1 (6 bases). Germline V gene sequence: CDR1 SEHNR, CDR2 FQNEAQ (reference sequence). This CDR3 has 16 residues. V was trimmed by 1 base and J by 0 bases, leaving 12 bases between them. CDR3 DNA sequence: TGTGCCAGCAGCTTAGAAATAACAGGGCCTAACTATGGCTACACCTTC. This encodes CASSLEITGPNYGYTF. Full variable domain (remainder filled in from reference TRBV7-9 and TRBJ1-2): DTGVSQNPRHKITKRGQNVTFRCDPISEHNRLYWYRQTLGQGPEFLTYFQNEAQLEKSRLLSDRFSAERPKGSFSTLEIQRTEQGDSAMYLCASSLEITGPNYGYTFGSGTRLTVV.